The 27 T cell receptor beta chains below all came from one sample that was sequenced in a study of blood T cell repertoires in COVID-19. The table came from immunoSEQ multiplex PCR; TCRdb's copy has only in-frame clones and leaves some out. The sample records 150,000 to 200,000 clones, 60% to 80% being singletons. The sample comprised PBMCs or T cells enriched from blood (not recorded which). The receptor source for this set is a woman between 45 and 60 years old who had recovered from COVID-19.

The chain employs TRBV28 and TRBJ2-3; D call uncertain. V shed 4 bases and J shed 0 bases, with 14 bases lying between them. The CDR3 totals 16 residues. The germline CDR1 and CDR2 sequences are MDHEN and SYDVKM. CDR3 bases: TGTGCCAGCAGTTCCAATAACTGGGCTAGCACAGATACGCAGTATTTT. Amino acids: CASSSNNWASTDTQYF.

Remarks on this clone: The same CDR3 also results from other DNA sequences found in this sample. The V gene is TRBV3-1 (or the pseudogene TRBV3-2), the J gene TRBJ2-3, with 9 bases that match TRBD2. Trimming took 2 bases from V and 6 from J; bases not matched to a gene: 3. CDR3 length: 14 amino acids. Germline V lookup: CDR1 LGHDT, CDR2 YNNKEL (reference sequence). The CDR3 DNA reads as TGTGCCAGCAGCCAAACTAGCGGGTCCGATACGCAGTATTTT. Translating gives CASSQTSGSDTQYF.

V gene TRBV19 combines with J gene TRBJ1-5, with D unresolved. This CDR3 has 15 amino acids. V was clipped by 3 bases and J by 8 bases, with 17 bases between them. CDR1 and CDR2 from the germline V gene are LNHDA and SQIVND (reference sequence). This chain's CDR3 is CASSIYGVRREPQHF. The CDR3 DNA sequence: TGTGCCAGTAGTATCTATGGGGTGAGGAGGGAGCCCCAGCATTTT.

Within the sample, this clone is medium-sized. V is TRBV5-1 and J is TRBJ2-2; 13 bases line up with TRBD2. The trim removed 4 bases at V and 5 bases at J, leaving 5 bases unmatched. The CDR3 runs to 16 residues. Germline V gene sequence: CDR1 SGHRS, CDR2 YFSETQ. In DNA form, the CDR3 reads TGCGCCAGCAGCCCGTCGACTAGCGGGAGGACCGGGGAGCTGTTTTTT. The encoded protein is CASSPSTSGRTGELFF.

The rearrangement links TRBV5-1 to TRBJ2-1; 9 nucleotides align to TRBD2. After removal of 8 bases from V and 7 bases from J, the junction contained 10 bases not matched to a gene. Germline V gene sequence: CDR1 SGHRS, CDR2 YFSETQ. The CDR3 consists of 14 residues. CDR3 protein: CASKASSGENEQFF. CDR3 bases: TGCGCCAGTAAAGCTTCTAGCGGGGAAAATGAGCAGTTCTTC.

This clone was recorded a few times. CDR3: CASTYRSGVRNSPLHF. CDR3 DNA sequence: TGTGCCAGTACCTACCGATCAGGGGTGAGGAATTCACCCCTCCACTTT. V and J are TRBV19 and TRBJ1-6, with a weak D call TRBD1 (6 bases). The V end lost 7 bases, the J end lost 7 bases, and 20 bases lay between the germline ends. Germline V lookup: CDR1 LNHDA, CDR2 SQIVND (reference sequence). The CDR3 spans 16 residues.

V is TRBV27 and J is TRBJ2-7; 13 bases fit TRBD2. V lost 4 bases and J lost 7; bases outside the gene matches: 7. The CDR3 spans 15 residues. From germline, CDR1 is MNHEY and CDR2 SMNVEV (reference sequence). CDR3 coding DNA: TGTGCCAGCAGTTCGCTACTAGCGGGAGGGCGGGAGCAGTACTTC. This encodes CASSSLLAGGREQYF.

The V and J genes are TRBV19 and TRBJ2-2, with TRBD2 identical over 8 bases. From germline, CDR1 is LNHDA and CDR2 SQIVND (reference sequence). Trimming at V came to 6 bases and at J to 2 bases, leaving 5 bases not matched to a gene. The CDR3 length is 15 residues. The CDR3 spells CASRGSGINTGELFF. CDR3 nucleotide sequence: TGTGCCAGTAGGGGTAGCGGGATTAACACCGGGGAGCTGTTTTTT. Filled out from reference TRBV19 and TRBJ2-2, the complete variable domain reads DGGITQSPKYLFRKEGQNVTLSCEQNLNHDAMYWYRQDPGQGLRLIYYSQIVNDFQKGDIAEGYSVSREKKESFPLTVTSAQKNPTAFYLCASRGSGINTGELFFGEGSRLTVL.

The genes are TRBV5-6 and TRBJ2-1, with D maybe TRBD2 (5 bases). The CDR3 length is 15 residues. V lost 0 bases and J 8 bases, leaving 15 bases between the germline ends. The germline CDR1 and CDR2 sequences are SGHDT and YYEEEE. The CDR3 nucleotides read TGTGCCAGCAGCTTGGTTGGACTCTCTAAGGATGAGCAGTTCTTC. This encodes CASSLVGLSKDEQFF.

The rearrangement uses TRBV7-9 and TRBJ2-7; D ambiguous. Per germline, CDR1 SEHNR and CDR2 FQNEAQ (reference sequence). This CDR3 spans 13 amino acids. Deletions cut 2 bases from V and 2 bases from J, with 7 bases between. This chain's CDR3 is CASSLSFTYEQYF. The CDR3 DNA reads TGTGCCAGCAGCTTATCTTTTACCTACGAGCAGTACTTC.

In this sample, this clone turned up a few times. The V call is TRBV7-2, the J call TRBJ2-5; possible D gene TRBD2, 6 bases. V lost 6 bases, J lost 4 bases, and 18 bases lay in between. The V gene's germline CDR1 is SGHTA and CDR2 FQGNSA. The CDR3 has 15 amino acids. The CDR3 bases are TGTGCCAGCAGTACCAATAGCGGAATTGCAGAGACCCAGTACTTC. Translation gives CASSTNSGIAETQYF.

The chain is built from TRBV9 and TRBJ2-5, with D perhaps TRBD1 (6 bases). The V and J ends lost 4 bases and 2 bases respectively, with 12 bases between them. The CDR3 sequence is 14 residues long. The germline CDR1 and CDR2 sequences are SGDLS and YYNGEE. This CDR3 is CASSPRTVQETQYF. CDR3 in DNA: TGTGCCAGCAGCCCCCGGACAGTACAAGAGACCCAGTACTTC.

The chain joins TRBV28 to TRBJ1-1; tentatively, D is TRBD1 (6 bases). V dropped 5 bases and J dropped 0 bases, with 13 bases sitting between them. The CDR3 extends over 15 amino acids. Germline CDR1 MDHEN, CDR2 SYDVKM. The CDR3 DNA follows: TGTGCCAGCAGTACGCCACAGGGCCTGAACACTGAAGCTTTCTTT. Its translation is CASSTPQGLNTEAFF.

The chain carries TRBV4-1 and TRBJ1-5; no definite D call. Trimming removed 1 base from V and 6 bases from J, with 10 bases in between. The length of the CDR3 is 14 residues. Per germline, CDR1 MGHRA and CDR2 YSYEKL. Here the CDR3 reads CASSQGGRGQPQHF. CDR3 DNA: TGCGCCAGCAGCCAAGGAGGTCGGGGTCAGCCCCAGCATTTT.

V and J are TRBV5-6 and TRBJ2-7; no firm D call. The CDR3 totals 14 residues. From germline, CDR1 is SGHDT and CDR2 YYEEEE. Trimming took off 2 bases at V and 0 bases at J, with 9 bases between the two ends. The CDR3 DNA reads as TGTGCCAGCAGCTTTGTGCCGAGCTCCTACGAGCAGTACTTC. The encoded protein is CASSFVPSSYEQYF.

The V call is TRBV24-1, the J call TRBJ2-7; D is perhaps TRBD1 (6 bases). There are 16 residues in the CDR3. Germline assignment: CDR1 KGHDR and CDR2 SFDVKD. Trimming took off 3 bases at V and 2 bases at J, with 16 bases between the two ends. Written as DNA, the CDR3 is TGTGCCACCAGTGATGCAGCTTCGGGACATACCTACGAGCAGTACTTC. This encodes CATSDAASGHTYEQYF.

The chain links TRBV28 to TRBJ2-7; 7 positions agree with TRBD2. CDR1 and CDR2 (germline): MDHEN, SYDVKM. This CDR3 comprises 13 residues. The trim removed 4 bases at V and 5 bases at J, leaving 5 bases unmatched. The CDR3 is CASSWGGLNEQYF. CDR3 bases: TGTGCCAGCAGTTGGGGGGGACTCAACGAGCAGTACTTC.

V usage is TRBV6-5 and J usage is TRBJ2-1, with TRBD1 matching 12 bases. V gave up 8 bases and J gave up 8 bases; unmatched junction bases: 7. Germline V CDR1 and CDR2: MNHEY, SVGAGI. This CDR3 contains 14 residues. The CDR3 nucleotides read TGTGCCAGCCAAACCGGGACAGGGGGCTATGAGCAGTTCTTC. It specifies CASQTGTGGYEQFF.

This chain uses TRBV6-5 with TRBJ2-1, with 14 bases identical to TRBD2. The germline gives CDR1 MNHEY, CDR2 SVGAGI. CDR3 length equals 16 residues. The V segment lost 4 bases and the J segment 5 bases; nucleotides outside the gene matches: 4. The DNA of the CDR3 is TGTGCCAGCAGTTTAAGACTAGCGGGAGGGAACAATGAGCAGTTCTTC. Translating gives CASSLRLAGGNNEQFF.

Written as DNA, the CDR3 is TGCGCCAGCAGCTTGGCAGGGCGGACTGAAGCTTTCTTT. This sequence encodes CASSLAGRTEAFF. The chain employs TRBV5-1 and TRBJ1-1; D possibly corresponds to TRBD1 (5 bases). Germline V gives CDR1 SGHRS, CDR2 YFSETQ. The CDR3 runs to 13 residues. The V gene lost 0 bases and the J gene lost 5 bases, with 8 bases spanning the gap.

The CDR3: CASSPAGFGSNQPQHF. The CDR3, as DNA: TGTGCCAGCAGCCCGGCAGGGTTCGGTAGCAATCAGCCCCAGCATTTT. The chain couples TRBV28 to TRBJ1-5; D might be TRBD1 (5 bases). The CDR3 runs 16 residues. CDR1 is MDHEN and CDR2 is SYDVKM in the germline V gene. Trimming took off 6 bases at V and 0 bases at J, with 15 bases between the two ends.

The chain couples TRBV7-9 to TRBJ1-2; D call uncertain. The V gene lost 0 bases and the J gene lost 4 bases, with 15 bases spanning the gap. The germline V gene encodes CDR1 SEHNR and CDR2 FQNEAQ (reference sequence). The CDR3 runs 16 residues. In nucleotides, the CDR3 is TGTGCCAGCAGCTTAGCCGAGGGAGGAGCAGGCTATGGCTACACCTTC. It yields the protein CASSLAEGGAGYGYTF.

V gene TRBV2 combines with J gene TRBJ1-5; unclear D gene. The CDR3 length is 13 residues. Germline V gene lookup returns CDR1 SNHLY and CDR2 FYNNEI. V lost 7 bases and J 3 bases, leaving 10 bases between the germline ends. The CDR3 region is CASTYTDNQPQHF. For the CDR3, the DNA is TGTGCCAGCACCTACACAGACAATCAGCCCCAGCATTTT.

The chain couples TRBV6-2 or TRBV6-3 to TRBJ2-5; D may be TRBD1 (7 bases). This CDR3 is 18 amino acids long. V lost 2 bases to trimming and J lost 2 bases, with 21 bases between them. Germline V gives CDR1 MNHEY, CDR2 SVGEGT. The CDR3 loop is CASSYGTALREGQETQYF. Here the CDR3 DNA reads TGTGCCAGCAGTTACGGGACAGCTTTGCGGGAAGGACAAGAGACCCAGTACTTC.

J is TRBJ2-7 and V is TRBV29-1, with 8 bases that match TRBD1. The CDR3 runs 13 residues. The germline gives CDR1 SQVTM, CDR2 ANQGSEA. Trimming at V came to 6 bases and at J to 1 base, leaving 5 bases not matched to a gene. For the CDR3, the DNA is TGCAGCGTGTACACAGGGGGATCCTACGAGCAGTACTTC. Translation: CSVYTGGSYEQYF.

In its sample, this clone was seen a few times. The chain couples TRBV28 to TRBJ2-1; TRBD2 aligns across 8 bases. CDR3 size: 15 residues. Per germline, CDR1 MDHEN and CDR2 SYDVKM. Losses at the gene ends were 5 bases for V and 5 bases for J; bases not matched to a gene: 8. The CDR3 loop reads CASSQTSVPHNEQFF. As DNA, the CDR3 is TGTGCCAGCAGTCAGACTAGCGTTCCCCACAATGAGCAGTTCTTC.

The gene calls are TRBV29-1 and TRBJ2-1, with 12 nucleotides matching TRBD2. CDR3 length: 15 residues. Germline V gene lookup returns CDR1 SQVTM and CDR2 ANQGSEA. Unmatched junction bases numbered 7, after V lost 2 bases and J lost 8 bases. The CDR3 region is CSVERRLAGVHEQFF. Here the CDR3 DNA reads TGCAGCGTTGAACGGAGACTAGCGGGAGTCCATGAGCAGTTCTTC.